This T cell receptor beta chain was captured in a study of shared clonotypes between healthy human individuals. Study findings and constraints: The genetic and exposure-history diversity represented was limited by few donors. Naive subsets typically showed greater estimated richness than memory subsets.

Assay used: immunoSEQ multiplex PCR; TCRdb lists only in-frame clones, some missing. Of hundreds of thousands of clones in the sample, around 72% are singletons; the top ten hold 1.7%. The CDR3 is 15 residues long. The junction had 10 bases not matched to a gene; V was cut back by 4 bases and J by 4 bases. Germline CDR1 is SGHRS and CDR2 is YFSETQ. About this clone itself: Its antigen is still unknown.

Among the donors, all were Caucasian adults who lived in Nashville, Tennessee. The sample comprised memory CD4+ T cells sorted from blood. Subset indicated: CD45RA-negative fraction. V usage is TRBV5-1 and J usage is TRBJ2-7, with 8 bases matching TRBD2. The sequence derives from a woman aged 25 to 39 in good health. CDR3: CASSAQGGRMYEQYF. Here the CDR3 DNA reads TGCGCCAGCAGCGCCCAGGGCGGGAGGATGTACGAGCAGTACTTC.